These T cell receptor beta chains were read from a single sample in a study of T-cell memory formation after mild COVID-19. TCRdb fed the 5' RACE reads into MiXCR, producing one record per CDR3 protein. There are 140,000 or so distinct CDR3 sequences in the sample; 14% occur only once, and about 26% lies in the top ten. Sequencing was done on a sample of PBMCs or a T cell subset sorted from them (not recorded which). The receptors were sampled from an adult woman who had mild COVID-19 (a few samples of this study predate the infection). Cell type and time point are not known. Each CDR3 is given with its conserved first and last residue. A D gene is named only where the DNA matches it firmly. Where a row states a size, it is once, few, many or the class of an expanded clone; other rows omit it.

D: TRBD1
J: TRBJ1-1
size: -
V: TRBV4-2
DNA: TGTGCCAGCAGCCAAAAACAGGGGGTATATACTGAAGCTTTCTTT
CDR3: CASSQKQGVYTEAFF

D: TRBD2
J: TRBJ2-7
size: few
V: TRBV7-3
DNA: TGTGCCAGCAGCTTAGGCGGACTAGCGGGAGGATACGAGCAGTACTTC
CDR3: CASSLGGLAGGYEQYF

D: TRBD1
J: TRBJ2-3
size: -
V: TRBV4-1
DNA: TGCGCCAGCAGCCAGGGGGGACAGGGTACAGATACGCAGTATTTT
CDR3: CASSQGGQGTDTQYF

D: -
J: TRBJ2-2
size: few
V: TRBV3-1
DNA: TGTGCCAGCAGCCAAGACCCTCTAGCGCCGATGGACACCGGGGAGCTGTTTTTT
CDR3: CASSQDPLAPMDTGELFF

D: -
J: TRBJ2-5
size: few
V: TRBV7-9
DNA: TGTGCCAGTGGATACGGAGATTTCGGGACCCAGTACTTC
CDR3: CASGYGDFGTQYF

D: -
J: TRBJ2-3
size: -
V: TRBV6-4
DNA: TGTGCCAGCAGTGAAGGGAGCACAGATACGCAGTATTTT
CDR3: CASSEGSTDTQYF

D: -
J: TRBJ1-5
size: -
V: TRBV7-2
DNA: TGTGCCAGCAGCCCCACGGGGTCCGGCAATCAGCCCCAGCATTTT
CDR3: CASSPTGSGNQPQHF

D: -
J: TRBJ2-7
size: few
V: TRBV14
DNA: TGTGCCAGCAGCCAACCCTGGACGGGGACCTACGAGCAGTACTTC
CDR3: CASSQPWTGTYEQYF

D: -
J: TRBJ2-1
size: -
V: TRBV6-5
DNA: TGTGCCACCTCCGAGGTTGACGTGGCCTCGTACAATGAGCAGTTCTTC
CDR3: CATSEVDVASYNEQFF

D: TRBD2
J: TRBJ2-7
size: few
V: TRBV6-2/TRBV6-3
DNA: TGTGCCAGCAGTGAGCCTAGCGGGCCATCCTACGAGCAGTACTTC
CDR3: CASSEPSGPSYEQYF

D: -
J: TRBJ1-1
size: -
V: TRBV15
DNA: TGTGCCACCAGCCCTCCCGGGACGAACACTGAAGCTTTCTTT
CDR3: CATSPPGTNTEAFF

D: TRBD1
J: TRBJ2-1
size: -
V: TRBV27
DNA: TGTGCCAGCAGCCCCCTCGGCTTGATAGTGGCAGGGGGCAATGAGCAGTTCTTC
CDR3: CASSPLGLIVAGGNEQFF

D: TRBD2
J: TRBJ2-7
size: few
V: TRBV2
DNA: TGTGCCAGCAGTAAGAGCGGGGGGACCACCTACGAGCAGTACTTC
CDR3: CASSKSGGTTYEQYF

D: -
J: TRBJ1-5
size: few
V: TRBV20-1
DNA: TGCAGTGCTAGACAGGACAATCAGCCCCAGCATTTT
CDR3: CSARQDNQPQHF

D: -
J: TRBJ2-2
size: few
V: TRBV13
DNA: TGTGCCAGCAGCCCCTGGGGGACGGGCACCGGGGAGCTGTTTTTT
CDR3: CASSPWGTGTGELFF

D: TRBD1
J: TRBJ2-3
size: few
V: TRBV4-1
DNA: TGCGCCAGCAGCCAAGAAGACAGGGGCACAGATACGCAGTATTTT
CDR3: CASSQEDRGTDTQYF

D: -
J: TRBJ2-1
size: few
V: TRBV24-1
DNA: TGTGCCACCAGTGATCCACCCTCCCATGAGCAGTTCTTC
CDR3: CATSDPPSHEQFF

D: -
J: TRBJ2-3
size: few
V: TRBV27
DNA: TGTGCCAGCAGCGCCTTGGGGGTCACCGCAGATACGCAGTATTTT
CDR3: CASSALGVTADTQYF

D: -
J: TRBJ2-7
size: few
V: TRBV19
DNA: TGTGCCAGTAGTATAGTCTTGGGGAACGAGCAGTACTTC
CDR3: CASSIVLGNEQYF

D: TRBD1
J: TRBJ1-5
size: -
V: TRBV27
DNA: TGTGCCAGCAGTTCCTCCAGTCTAGGGACAGGGAATCAGCCCCAGCATTTT
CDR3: CASSSSSLGTGNQPQHF

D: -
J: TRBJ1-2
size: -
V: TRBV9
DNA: TGTGCCAGCAGCGTAGCTAGCAGCACCTATGGCTACACCTTC
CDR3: CASSVASSTYGYTF

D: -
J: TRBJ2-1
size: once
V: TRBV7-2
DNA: TGTGCCAGCAGCGCCTTAGTGGCGGAATTTAACAATGAGCAGTTCTTC
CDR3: CASSALVAEFNNEQFF

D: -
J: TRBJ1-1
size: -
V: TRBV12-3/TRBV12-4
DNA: TGTGCCAGCAGTTTTACACTGAACACTGAAGCTTTCTTT
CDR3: CASSFTLNTEAFF

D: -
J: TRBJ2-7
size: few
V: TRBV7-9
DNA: TGTGCCAGCAGTTTACAGACGGGACGATACGAGCAGTACTTC
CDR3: CASSLQTGRYEQYF

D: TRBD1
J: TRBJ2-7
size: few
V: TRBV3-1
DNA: TGTGCCAGCAGCCAGGACAGGGGACCCTACGAGCAGTACTTC
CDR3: CASSQDRGPYEQYF

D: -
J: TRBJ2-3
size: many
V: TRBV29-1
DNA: TGCAGCGTTGTGTCTGAAGACACAGATACGCAGTATTTT
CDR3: CSVVSEDTDTQYF

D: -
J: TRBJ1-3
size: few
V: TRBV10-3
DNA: TGTGCCATCAGTGCCTCCGAGGAGGTCGGAAACACCATATATTTT
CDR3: CAISASEEVGNTIYF

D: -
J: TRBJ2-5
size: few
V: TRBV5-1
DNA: TGCGCCAGCAGCTTGGCCCGGGGGCCCCAAGAGACCCAGTACTTC
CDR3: CASSLARGPQETQYF

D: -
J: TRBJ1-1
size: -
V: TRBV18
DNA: TGTGCCAGCTCACCCGCGCAGGGGACCACTGAAGCTTTCTTT
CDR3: CASSPAQGTTEAFF

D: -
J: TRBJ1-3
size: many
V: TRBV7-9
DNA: TGTGCCAGCAGCTCCGGGAGCTCTGGAAACACCATATATTTT
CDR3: CASSSGSSGNTIYF

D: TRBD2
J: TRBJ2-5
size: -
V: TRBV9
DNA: TGTGCCAGCAGCGTAATAAAAAGCGGGGGAGTCCAAGAGACCCAGTACTTC
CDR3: CASSVIKSGGVQETQYF

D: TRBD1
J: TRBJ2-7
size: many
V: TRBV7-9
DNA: TGTGCCAGCAGCCCCCCGACAGGGGTGGACGAGCAGTACTTC
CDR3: CASSPPTGVDEQYF

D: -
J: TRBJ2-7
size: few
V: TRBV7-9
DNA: TGTGCCAGCAGCTTAGCTTGGGACCGTTACTACGAGCAGTACTTC
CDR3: CASSLAWDRYYEQYF

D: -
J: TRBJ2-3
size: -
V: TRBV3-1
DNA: TGTGCCAGCAGCCAAGAATTTGGAGAGTTCGCAGATACGCAGTATTTT
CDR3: CASSQEFGEFADTQYF

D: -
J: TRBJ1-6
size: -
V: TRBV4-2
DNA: TGTGCCAGCAGCCAAGGGGCAGGGGTTAATTCACCCCTCCACTTT
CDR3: CASSQGAGVNSPLHF

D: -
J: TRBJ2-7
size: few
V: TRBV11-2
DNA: TGTGCCAGCAGCTTAGATCCGGGTAGCTCCTACGAGCAGTACTTC
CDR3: CASSLDPGSSYEQYF

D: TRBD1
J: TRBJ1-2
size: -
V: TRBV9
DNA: TGTGCCAGCTCCTATACCGAGGGACAGGGGGCAGAAGGCTACACCTTC
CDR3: CASSYTEGQGAEGYTF

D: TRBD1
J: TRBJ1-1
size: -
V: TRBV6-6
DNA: TGTGCCAGCCTACAGGGGGCGAGTGAAGCTTTCTTT
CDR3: CASLQGASEAFF

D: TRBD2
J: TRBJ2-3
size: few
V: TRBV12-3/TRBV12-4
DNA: TGTGCCAGCAGTTTATTAGCGGGGGAGGTCACAGATACGCAGTATTTT
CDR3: CASSLLAGEVTDTQYF

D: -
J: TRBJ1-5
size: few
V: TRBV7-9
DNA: TGTGCCAGCAGCCTCGATAGCCCCCGATATGGGCCCCAGCATTTT
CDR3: CASSLDSPRYGPQHF

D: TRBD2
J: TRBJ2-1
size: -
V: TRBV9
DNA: TGTGCCAGCAGCACCAGCGGGAGGGCCGGCAATGAGCAGTTCTTC
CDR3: CASSTSGRAGNEQFF

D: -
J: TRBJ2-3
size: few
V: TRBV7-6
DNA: TGTGCCAGCAGCTTAGGTAGCTACGGCGCGGATACGCAGTATTTT
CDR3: CASSLGSYGADTQYF